The sequence of this TCR beta chain was determined in a study of T-cell reconstitution after alpha-beta-depleted transplantation in children. Using unique molecular identifiers, the investigators prepared the TCRbeta library. One entry per CDR3 protein, called by TCRdb with MiXCR from the PCR reads. Of about 540,000 distinct CDR3 sequences listed, around 18% were seen once; the top ten hold approximately 3%. The source of this sequence is a human donor who donated a stem cell graft to a child with acute lymphoblastic leukemia. The material sequenced was PBMCs from the stem cell graft donor, taken from the stem cell graft.

CDR3 sequence (DNA): TGTGCCAGCAGTGAACCGGACAAGAATCAGCCCCAGCATTTT. Translation gives CASSEPDKNQPQHF. This chain uses TRBV6-1 with TRBJ1-5; D may be TRBD1 (5 bases). CDR3 size: 14 residues. Trimming stripped 2 bases from V and 4 bases from J, with 9 bases between. Germline loops: CDR1 MNHNS, CDR2 SASEGT.